These 10 T cell receptor beta chains share one sample of origin, sequenced in a study of molecular identifiers for immune sequencing clone quantification. TCRdb re-analysed the PCR reads in MiXCR, keeping a single row per CDR3 protein. The sample carries around 470,000 distinct CDR3 sequences, around 23% recorded once. The sample consisted of naive CD8+ T cells from blood, with Jurkat cell RNA spiked in. Described subset: FACS-sorted CD8+CD4-CCR7+CD45RA+ naive T cells. The receptors were gathered from a human donor in good health. Some libraries in this study had Jurkat cell RNA spiked in.

The sample holds many counts of this clonotype. This chain joins TRBV5-4 and TRBJ2-3; D uncertain. V shed 2 bases and J shed 0 bases, with 13 bases lying between them. The CDR3 contains 16 residues. CDR1 is SGHNT and CDR2 is YYREEE in the germline V gene (reference sequence). This CDR3 reads CASSLPGPFSTDTQYF. CDR3 DNA sequence: TGTGCCAGCAGCTTACCCGGGCCATTTAGCACAGATACGCAGTATTTT.

V is TRBV6-5 and J is TRBJ1-4; no clear D. Trimming took 5 bases from V and 3 from J, leaving 10 bases between them. Germline assignment: CDR1 MNHEY and CDR2 SVGAGI. This CDR3 comprises 14 residues. CDR3 bases: TGTGCCAGCAGTCGATTCTCGTCTAATGAAAAACTGTTTTTT. Encoded protein: CASSRFSSNEKLFF.

The CDR3, as DNA: TGTGCCAGTAGCCCAGGGAAGACCTACGAGCAGTACTTC. Amino acid sequence: CASSPGKTYEQYF. V is TRBV19 and J is TRBJ2-7; TRBD1 might be the D (5 bases). Between the trimmed V and J ends, which lost 6 bases and 2 bases, there was a span of 11 bases. The CDR3 runs to 13 residues. Per the germline V gene, CDR1 is LNHDA and CDR2 is SQIVND (reference sequence).

For the CDR3, the DNA is TGTGCCAGCAGTCCACCCTCTACAATAGCGGGAAGGCCTTTTAACGAGCAGTACTTC. Amino acid sequence: CASSPPSTIAGRPFNEQYF. The chain couples TRBV28 to TRBJ2-7, with 8 bases that match TRBD2. Germline-derived CDR1 and CDR2 are MDHEN and SYDVKM. Trimming cost V 5 bases and J 5 bases; bases outside gene matches: 23. CDR3 length: 19 amino acids.

The J gene is TRBJ1-4, the V gene TRBV12-3 or TRBV12-4, with 7 positions matching TRBD1. V shed 0 bases, J shed 7 bases, and the junction held 5 bases outside the gene matches. There are 15 residues in the CDR3. The CDR3 is CASSLARGQGEKLFF. CDR3 DNA sequence: TGTGCCAGCAGTTTAGCGAGGGGGCAGGGTGAAAAACTGTTTTTT.

The rearrangement uses TRBV4-2 and TRBJ1-1; D is uncertain. The CDR3 has 13 residues. Per germline, CDR1 LGHNA and CDR2 YNFKEQ. V shed 0 bases and J shed 7 bases, with 9 bases lying between them. The CDR3 protein is CASSQDLVGEAFF. CDR3 DNA: TGTGCCAGCAGCCAAGATCTCGTGGGTGAAGCTTTCTTT.

The V call is TRBV9, the J call TRBJ2-1; the match to TRBD1 covers 9 bases. There are 16 residues in the CDR3. V was pared by 3 bases and J by 5 bases, with 9 bases of the junction left unmatched. Germline lookup yields CDR1 SGDLS and CDR2 YYNGEE. The CDR3 sequence: CASSAGTGQYNNEQFF. The CDR3 DNA reads as TGTGCCAGCAGCGCAGGGACAGGGCAGTACAACAATGAGCAGTTCTTC.

Concerning this clonotype: This could be a read error, since a much larger clone is one nucleotide away. The genes are TRBV6-6 and TRBJ1-5; D unresolved. The CDR3 consists of 14 residues. V was pared by 7 bases and J by 9 bases, with 19 bases between. CDR1 MNHNY and CDR2 SVGAGI come from the germline V gene (reference sequence). As DNA, the CDR3 is TGTGCCAGCACGAGTCGTGGGATAACTCGGCCCCAGCATTTT. Protein sequence: CASTSRGITRPQHF.

As regards this clonotype: With a much larger clone just one base away, this may be a read error. The CDR3 protein is CSASRRDSRTLSNQPQNF. The CDR3 DNA is TGCAGTGCTAGTCGGCGGGACAGCCGTACCCTTAGCAATCAGCCCCAGAATTTT. The chain links TRBV20-1 to TRBJ1-5; 7 bases align to TRBD1. CDR3 length equals 18 residues. Per the germline V gene, CDR1 is DFQATT and CDR2 is SNEGSKA (reference sequence).

This clonotype was counted between two and nine times. V is TRBV3-1 and J is TRBJ2-1; D is tentatively TRBD1 or TRBD2 (6 bases each). Germline CDR1 is LGHDT and CDR2 is YNNKEL (reference sequence). V dropped 4 bases and J dropped 14 bases, with 15 bases sitting between them. The CDR3 is made up of 12 amino acids. Written as DNA, the CDR3 is TGTGCCAGCAGCCCTGGGGGGCCTGTGGAGTTCTTC. Its protein product is CASSPGGPVEFF.